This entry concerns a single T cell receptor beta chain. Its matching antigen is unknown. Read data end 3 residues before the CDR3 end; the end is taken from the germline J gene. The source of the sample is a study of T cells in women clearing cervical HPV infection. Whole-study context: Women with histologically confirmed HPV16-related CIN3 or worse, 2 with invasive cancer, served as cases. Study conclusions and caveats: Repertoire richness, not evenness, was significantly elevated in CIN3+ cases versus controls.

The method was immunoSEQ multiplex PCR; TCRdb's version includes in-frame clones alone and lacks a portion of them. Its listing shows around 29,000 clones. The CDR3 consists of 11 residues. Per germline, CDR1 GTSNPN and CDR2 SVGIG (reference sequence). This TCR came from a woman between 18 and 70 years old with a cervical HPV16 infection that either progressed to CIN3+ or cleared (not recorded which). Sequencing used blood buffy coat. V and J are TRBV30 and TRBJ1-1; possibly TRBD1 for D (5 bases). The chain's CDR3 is CAWSGGAAAFF. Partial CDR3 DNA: TGTGCCTGGAGTGGTGGGGCGGCT.